Presented here are 28 T cell receptor beta chains from one specimen sequenced in a study of blood T cell repertoires in COVID-19 (dated by TCRdb to 2018 to 2021). The library was generated by the immunoSEQ multiplex PCR assay. TCRdb's version of the immuneACCESS table is confined to in-frame rearrangements and falls short of the full clone set. An unresolved V gene accounts for under half of the shortfall where checked; the remainder is of unknown origin. In all, the sample holds 150,000 to 200,000 clones, and more than 75% of those were seen once. The leading ten clones occupy about 4.2% of the sample. Sequencing was carried out using peripheral blood. These receptor sequences come from a human donor in a cohort sampled during active COVID-19.

The chain carries TRBV28 and TRBJ2-1; 8 bases are a match to TRBD2. Germline V gene sequence: CDR1 MDHEN, CDR2 SYDVKM. This CDR3 comprises 15 residues. Trimming at V came to 6 bases and at J to 0 bases, leaving 4 bases not matched to a gene. Written as DNA, the CDR3 is TGTGCCAGCAGGGAGCGGGAGAGCTCCTACAATGAGCAGTTCTTC. It codes for CASRERESSYNEQFF.

This sequence joins TRBV7-9 and TRBJ1-2; D uncertain. The CDR3 length is 14 residues. Germline-derived CDR1 and CDR2 are SEHNR and FQNEAQ (reference sequence). The V end lost 2 bases, the J end lost 1 base, and 8 bases lay between the germline ends. For the CDR3, the DNA is TGTGCCAGCAGCTTATTAGGAGTTAACTATGGCTACACCTTC. It translates to CASSLLGVNYGYTF. Full variable domain (outside the CDR3, taken from reference TRBV7-9 and TRBJ1-2): DTGVSQNPRHKITKRGQNVTFRCDPISEHNRLYWYRQTLGQGPEFLTYFQNEAQLEKSRLLSDRFSAERPKGSFSTLEIQRTEQGDSAMYLCASSLLGVNYGYTFGSGTRLTVV.

The chain recombines TRBV5-1 with TRBJ2-5, with 10 bases lining up with TRBD2. Germline V gives CDR1 SGHRS, CDR2 YFSETQ. The CDR3 covers 17 residues. The V and J ends lost 0 bases and 4 bases, in that order; junction bases with no gene match: 9. The CDR3 here is CASSLGLAGVGGETQYF. CDR3 coding DNA: TGCGCCAGCAGCTTGGGTCTAGCGGGAGTTGGAGGAGAGACCCAGTACTTC.

This clone was counted once. This rearrangement joins TRBV12-3 or TRBV12-4 to TRBJ2-2; D is unresolved. This CDR3 is built from 12 residues. Trimming took 3 bases from V and 6 from J, leaving 5 bases between them. This chain's CDR3 is CASSFESGELFF. For the CDR3, the DNA is TGTGCCAGCAGTTTTGAGTCCGGGGAGCTGTTTTTT.

V gene TRBV4-2 combines with J gene TRBJ2-2; 7 bases agree with TRBD1. J gave up 1 base and V 1 base, and 6 bases lay outside the gene matches. The germline V gene has CDR1 LGHNA and CDR2 YNFKEQ. The CDR3 is 17 amino acids. CDR3 nucleotides: TGTGCCAGCAGCCAAGTTCTGGCAGGGGGGAACACCGGGGAGCTGTTTTTT. Protein sequence: CASSQVLAGGNTGELFF.

The count of this clone is one. The chain recombines TRBV7-2 with TRBJ2-5; no definite D call. Germline-derived CDR1 and CDR2 are SGHTA and FQGNSA. Trimming pared 6 bases from V and 5 bases from J, leaving 13 bases between. The CDR3 totals 13 residues. The DNA of the CDR3 is TGTGCCAGCAGTTCACAGCCGTGGGAGACCCAGTACTTC. The encoded protein is CASSSQPWETQYF.

The rearrangement uses TRBV7-2 and TRBJ2-2, with a weak D call TRBD1 (6 bases). Germline lookup yields CDR1 SGHTA and CDR2 FQGNSA. The ends were cut back, 5 bases at V and 4 bases at J, with 11 bases in the middle. The CDR3 contains 14 residues. In DNA, the CDR3 is TGTGCCAGCAGCCCGAGGACAGTCACCGGGGAGCTGTTTTTT. This sequence encodes CASSPRTVTGELFF.

Comment on this clone: Other DNA sequences in the same sample also yield this CDR3. The CDR3 nucleotides read TGTGCCAGCAGTTTATCGAGCTCCTACGAGCAGTACTTC. Translated: CASSLSSSYEQYF. The chain combines TRBV12-3 or TRBV12-4 with TRBJ2-7; D ambiguous. V was clipped by 2 bases and J by 0 bases, with 5 bases between them. CDR3 length equals 13 residues.

This chain joins TRBV4-1 and TRBJ2-2; TRBD2 aligns across 9 bases. CDR3 length: 18 residues. The junction had 9 bases not matched to a gene; V was cut back by 1 base and J by 3 bases. Germline CDR1 reads MGHRA; CDR2 reads YSYEKL. CDR3 nucleotides: TGCGCCAGCAGCCAAGGAAGTCCAAGCGGGGGGTACACCGGGGAGCTGTTTTTT. It yields the protein CASSQGSPSGGYTGELFF.

This chain connects TRBV7-2 to TRBJ1-2; possible D gene TRBD1, 6 bases. The CDR3 is made up of 14 amino acids. The V and J ends lost 2 bases and 8 bases respectively, with 15 bases between them. Looked up from germline, CDR1 is SGHTA and CDR2 is FQGNSA. In DNA form, the CDR3 reads TGTGCCAGCAGCTTATTCGGCCAGGGGATCGGCTACACCTTC. Translating it yields CASSLFGQGIGYTF.

This chain uses TRBV7-8 with TRBJ2-1; 9 nucleotides agree with TRBD2. CDR1 and CDR2 from the germline V gene are SGHVS and FQNEAQ. Losses at the gene ends were 5 bases for V and 9 bases for J; bases not matched to a gene: 11. CDR3 length: 15 amino acids. CDR3 DNA: TGTGCCAGCAGCACTCGGGCTAGCGGGACTGGTGAGCAGTTCTTC. Amino acid sequence: CASSTRASGTGEQFF.

The chain has TRBV4-3 and TRBJ1-2, with TRBD1 identical over 7 bases. V dropped 4 bases and J dropped 6; count of bases not matched to a gene: 5. This CDR3 comprises 13 residues. The germline CDR1 and CDR2 sequences are LGHNA and YSLEER. CDR3 in amino acids: CASSPTGTDGYTF. The CDR3 DNA sequence: TGCGCCAGCAGCCCCACCGGGACAGATGGCTACACCTTC.

The CDR3 loop is CASSFDRLNEQFF. The CDR3 DNA follows: TGTGCCAGCAGTTTTGACAGGCTCAATGAGCAGTTCTTC. The chain recombines TRBV5-4 with TRBJ2-1; D perhaps matches TRBD1 (6 bases). Trimming took off 5 bases at V and 6 bases at J, with 12 bases between the two ends. This CDR3 has 13 amino acids. The germline CDR1 and CDR2 sequences are SGHNT and YYREEE (reference sequence). The complete variable domain, with remaining parts taken from reference TRBV5-4 and TRBJ2-1, reads ETGVTQSPTHLIKTRGQQVTLRCSSQSGHNTVSWYQQALGQGPQFIFQYYREEENGRGNFPPRFSGLQFPNYSSELNVNALELDDSALYLCASSFDRLNEQFFGPGTRLTVL.

Only one count was recorded for this clone. The chain couples TRBV4-3 to TRBJ2-1; TRBD2 matches 7 bases. Losses at the gene ends were 1 base for V and 7 bases for J; bases not matched to a gene: 7. This CDR3 region has 15 residues. Germline V gene lookup returns CDR1 LGHNA and CDR2 YSLEER. The CDR3 loop is CASSQGSGIENEQFF. The CDR3, as DNA: TGCGCCAGCAGCCAAGGAAGCGGGATCGAAAATGAGCAGTTCTTC.

This sequence joins TRBV19 and TRBJ2-3; TRBD2 might be the D (5 bases). Deletions cut 7 bases from V and 6 bases from J, with 20 bases between. CDR1 is LNHDA, CDR2 SQIVND, per germline (reference sequence). The CDR3 is 15 amino acids. In DNA form, the CDR3 reads TGTGCCAGTACCCCTGGAGGCTCGGAGGTGGATACGCAGTATTTT. Residues: CASTPGGSEVDTQYF.

This clone occurred once. V usage is TRBV6-5 and J usage is TRBJ2-3; tentative D call: TRBD1 (5 bases). Germline lookup yields CDR1 MNHEY and CDR2 SVGAGI. V lost 6 bases and J 2 bases, leaving 9 bases between the germline ends. The CDR3 runs 13 residues. CDR3 bases: TGTGCCAGCAGCTCGACAGACACAGATACGCAGTATTTT. Encoded protein: CASSSTDTDTQYF.

The chain is built from TRBV6-5 and TRBJ1-1, with D maybe TRBD1 (5 bases). This CDR3 is built from 13 residues. Between the trimmed V and J ends, which lost 6 bases and 4 bases, there was a span of 12 bases. Germline V gene sequence: CDR1 MNHEY, CDR2 SVGAGI. CDR3 residues: CASRGGTVTEAFF. In DNA form, the CDR3 reads TGTGCCAGCAGGGGAGGGACGGTCACTGAAGCTTTCTTT.

The rearrangement links TRBV3-1 (or the pseudogene TRBV3-2) to TRBJ2-7; D is unclear. Per the germline V gene, CDR1 is LGHDT and CDR2 is YNNKEL (reference sequence). CDR3 length equals 14 residues. Trimming took 0 bases from V and 6 from J, leaving 12 bases between them. CDR3 sequence reads: CASSQDPIPGEQYF. The CDR3 bases are TGTGCCAGCAGCCAAGACCCCATACCCGGCGAGCAGTACTTC.

This chain uses TRBV19 with TRBJ2-6; 7 nucleotides agree with TRBD1. The junction had 18 bases not matched to a gene; V was cut back by 0 bases and J by 1 base. Germline lookup yields CDR1 LNHDA and CDR2 SQIVND (reference sequence). The CDR3 extends over 22 amino acids. CDR3 nucleotides: TGTGCCAGTAGTATAGATCTCCGACCCACGACAGGGAAAAAGTCTGGGGCCAACGTCCTGACTTTC. This codes for CASSIDLRPTTGKKSGANVLTF. The variable domain in full, completed from reference TRBV19 and TRBJ2-6, reads DGGITQSPKYLFRKEGQNVTLSCEQNLNHDAMYWYRQDPGQGLRLIYYSQIVNDFQKGDIAEGYSVSREKKESFPLTVTSAQKNPTAFYLCASSIDLRPTTGKKSGANVLTFGAGSRLTVL.

J is TRBJ2-7 and V is TRBV27, with D tentatively TRBD1 (5 bases). In germline, CDR1 is MNHEY, CDR2 SMNVEV (reference sequence). The CDR3 covers 15 residues. V dropped 6 bases and J dropped 5 bases, with 20 bases sitting between them. CDR3 in amino acids: CASSPAGHMVNEQYF. Here the CDR3 DNA reads TGTGCCAGCAGCCCCGCTGGACACATGGTCAACGAGCAGTACTTC.

This clone was detected only a few times. The CDR3 DNA reads TGTGCCAGCAGTCGTCCCGCGGGACGGGGCTACACCTTC. This translates into CASSRPAGRGYTF. The chain is built from TRBV5-6 and TRBJ1-2; possibly TRBD1 for D (5 bases). Germline V CDR1 and CDR2: SGHDT, YYEEEE. V was clipped by 5 bases and J by 8 bases, with 16 bases between them. The CDR3 is made up of 13 amino acids. Full variable domain (missing parts from reference TRBV5-6 and TRBJ1-2): DAGVTQSPTHLIKTRGQQVTLRCSPKSGHDTVSWYQQALGQGPQFIFQYYEEEERQRGNFPDRFSGHQFPNYSSELNVNALLLGDSALYLCASSRPAGRGYTFGSGTRLTVV.

This sequence joins TRBV5-4 and TRBJ2-1, with D hard to call. The length of the CDR3 is 13 residues. From germline, CDR1 is SGHNT and CDR2 YYREEE (reference sequence). The V gene lost 0 bases and the J gene lost 7 bases, with 8 bases spanning the gap. The CDR3 here is CASSLVEKNEQFF. CDR3 bases: TGTGCCAGCAGCTTGGTGGAGAAAAATGAGCAGTTCTTC.

The V call is TRBV18, the J call TRBJ2-3; 9 bases map to TRBD1. Trimming cost V 0 bases and J 4 bases; bases outside gene matches: 5. This CDR3 has 16 residues. Germline CDR1 KGHSH, CDR2 LQKENI. CDR3: CASSPPGTGIADTQYF. CDR3 coding DNA: TGTGCCAGCTCACCACCCGGGACAGGGATAGCAGATACGCAGTATTTT.

Concerning this clone itself: The sample contains more than one DNA sequence encoding this CDR3. This sequence joins TRBV4-3 and TRBJ2-7, with D hard to call. The CDR3 is 13 residues long. V shed 0 bases and J shed 4 bases, with 7 bases lying between them. Germline lookup yields CDR1 LGHNA and CDR2 YSLEER. The DNA of the CDR3 is TGCGCCAGCAGCCAAGATCGAGGATACGAGCAGTACTTC. Translated: CASSQDRGYEQYF.

This chain uses TRBV5-4 with TRBJ2-7; TRBD2 might be the D (6 bases). The CDR3 has 13 amino acids. Trimming stripped 4 bases from V and 3 bases from J, with 11 bases between. Germline V gene data show CDR1 as SGHNT and CDR2 as YYREEE (reference sequence). The CDR3 DNA sequence: TGTGCCAGCAGCGTCTACGGGGGCTACGAGCAGTACTTC. This codes for CASSVYGGYEQYF.

As concerns this clone: A read error may account for a junction end that differs from germline. This rearrangement joins TRBV5-1 to TRBJ1-5; D unresolved. The germline CDR1 and CDR2 sequences are SGHRS and YFSETQ. CDR3 length equals 15 residues. Written as DNA, the CDR3 is TGCGCCAGCAGCTTGGGGACGGGAGGTAGTCAGTCCCAGCATTTT. It translates to CASSLGTGGSQSQHF. The full variable domain, with the rest looked up from reference TRBV5-1 and TRBJ1-5, is KAGVTQTPRYLIKTRGQQVTLSCSPISGHRSVSWYQQTPGQGLQFLFEYFSETQRNKGNFPGRFSGRQFSNSRSEMNVSTLELGDSALYLCASSLGTGGSQSQHFGDGTRLSIL.

J is TRBJ2-7 and V is TRBV9; 7 bases are shared with TRBD1. V was pared by 0 bases and J by 1 base, with 4 bases of the junction left unmatched. The CDR3 contains 15 residues. The germline V gene encodes CDR1 SGDLS and CDR2 YYNGEE. The CDR3 nucleotides read TGTGCCAGCAGCGTAGGGGGACAGCTTTCCTACGAGCAGTACTTC. Translating gives CASSVGGQLSYEQYF.

V usage is TRBV6-6 and J usage is TRBJ1-2; TRBD1 matches 8 bases. In germline, CDR1 is MNHNY, CDR2 SVGAGI (reference sequence). V was pared by 7 bases and J by 7 bases, with 2 bases of the junction left unmatched. There are 11 residues in the CDR3. DNA of the CDR3: TGTGCCAGCACCGGGACAGGTGGCTACACCTTC. Its translation is CASTGTGGYTF.